The clone carrying this T cell receptor beta chain has only one observation. Its antigen is as yet unknown. This CDR3 region has 16 residues. With 4 bases clipped from V and 0 bases from J, the junction kept 3 bases outside the gene matches. Germline CDR1 and CDR2: MNHEY and SVGAGI. Healthy bone marrow donors made up the donors. These data belong to a study of cytomegalovirus exposure and HLA in healthy donors. Study-level points and caveats: Researchers reported in a later analysis that common viral pathogens appeared linked to several top clusters. Roughly uniform depth of sequencing across donors was assumed in presence/absence analyses. Researchers catalogued about 150 TCR beta chains as cytomegalovirus-associated.

The study ran its PCR with 60 Vbeta and 13 Jbeta primers. Generated by immunoSEQ multiplex PCR, the TCRdb table keeps only in-frame clones and is missing some. This table has about 140,000 clones, around 82% appearing once. The gene calls are TRBV6-5 and TRBJ2-7; TRBD2 agrees at 13 bases. Sequences were obtained from PBMCs. The TCR was taken from a young woman in good health and CMV-seropositive. The CDR3 spells CASSSGLAGDSYEQYF. In DNA, the CDR3 is TGTGCCAGCAGTTCCGGACTAGCGGGGGACTCCTACGAGCAGTACTTC.